A single sample gave rise to the 25 T cell receptor beta chains below, sequenced in a study of T-cell reconstitution after alpha-beta-depleted transplantation in children. TCRbeta library construction was performed incorporating unique molecular identifiers. MiXCR, applied by TCRdb to the PCR reads, yields one record per CDR3 protein. The table lists around 380,000 distinct CDR3 sequences, approximately 11% of them singletons, with roughly 6% in the top ten. The starting material was PBMCs from the stem cell graft donor, obtained from the stem cell graft. These receptors were obtained from a human donor who donated a stem cell graft to a child with acute myeloid leukemia.

The chain combines TRBV4-1 with TRBJ2-7; the D gene is possibly TRBD2 (7 bases). Germline CDR1 reads MGHRA; CDR2 reads YSYEKL. V lost 0 bases and J 4 bases, leaving 16 bases between the germline ends. CDR3 length: 16 amino acids. CDR3 residues: CASSQDRGAKGYEQYV. The DNA for the CDR3 is TGCGCCAGCAGCCAAGACCGGGGGGCTAAGGGTTACGAGCAGTACGTC.

The J gene is TRBJ2-1, the V gene TRBV25-1, with a possible D match to TRBD1 (6 bases). With 1 base removed from V and 8 bases from J, the gap between germline ends came to 18 bases. Germline V lookup: CDR1 MGHDK, CDR2 SYGVNS. This CDR3 spans 16 amino acids. In DNA form, the CDR3 reads TGTGCCAGCAGTGAATCCCTTAGCCCTGCAGGGGATGAGCAGTTCTTC. Protein sequence: CASSESLSPAGDEQFF.

This clonotype occurred a few times. The chain joins TRBV4-1 to TRBJ2-5; D is ambiguous. The germline V and J ends were trimmed by 1 base and 4 bases, with 4 bases remaining between them. The CDR3 sequence is 12 residues long. Looked up from germline, CDR1 is MGHRA and CDR2 is YSYEKL. The CDR3 DNA is TGCGCCAGCAGCCAAGGTTCAGAGACCCAGTACTTC. Protein product: CASSQGSETQYF.

The table lists this clonotype with a few counts. The J gene is TRBJ2-3, the V gene TRBV20-1; TRBD2 agrees at 8 bases. Trimming took 5 bases from V and 1 from J; bases not matched to a gene: 5. CDR3 size: 14 residues. Germline V gene data show CDR1 as DFQATT and CDR2 as SNEGSKA (reference sequence). The CDR3 DNA is TGCAGTGCTGAAATTAGCGGGGGCACAGATACGCAGTATTTT. Translation gives CSAEISGGTDTQYF.

This clonotype was picked up a small number of times. This rearrangement joins TRBV7-2 to TRBJ2-7; D may be TRBD2 (5 bases). The germline V gene has CDR1 SGHTA and CDR2 FQGNSA. This CDR3 region has 14 residues. Trimming removed 4 bases from V and 1 base from J, with 11 bases in between. CDR3 sequence (DNA): TGTGCCAGCAGCTGGTCCCGGGGATCCTACGAGCAGTACTTC. Its translation: CASSWSRGSYEQYF. Drawing the rest from reference TRBV7-2 and TRBJ2-7, the complete variable domain is GAGVSQSPSNKVTEKGKDVELRCDPISGHTALYWYRQSLGQGLEFLIYFQGNSAPDKSGLPSDRFSAERTGGSVSTLTIQRTQQEDSAVYLCASSWSRGSYEQYFGPGTRLTVT.

In this sample, this clonotype turned up a few times. V usage is TRBV18 and J usage is TRBJ2-7; 7 bases align to TRBD2. The CDR3 runs to 15 residues. The germline V gene encodes CDR1 KGHSH and CDR2 LQKENI. V lost 5 bases, J lost 5 bases, and 12 bases stayed unmatched. The CDR3 DNA is TGTGCCAGCTCAGCTACTAGCGTTTCGGTCCACGAGCAGTACGTC. It yields the protein CASSATSVSVHEQYV.

In its sample, this clonotype was seen many times. The rearrangement uses TRBV29-1 and TRBJ2-2; no clear D. The germline CDR1 and CDR2 sequences are SQVTM and ANQGSEA. Trimming cost V 3 bases and J 4 bases, with 3 bases left between them. The CDR3 is 11 residues long. As DNA, the CDR3 is TGCAGCGTTGATGTCACCGGGGAGCTGTTTTTT. It specifies CSVDVTGELFF.

This chain uses TRBV7-3 with TRBJ2-1, with 8 bases lining up with TRBD1. CDR1 is SGHTA, CDR2 FQGTGA, per germline. CDR3 size: 14 residues. V dropped 5 bases and J dropped 5; count of bases not matched to a gene: 5. The DNA of the CDR3 is TGTGCCAGCAGCCCAGGGGGCCCCAACAATGAGCAGTTCTTC. Protein sequence: CASSPGGPNNEQFF.

The J gene is TRBJ2-7, the V gene TRBV6-1, with D hard to call. V was pared by 5 bases and J by 4 bases, with 12 bases between. The CDR3 is 13 amino acids. Germline V gives CDR1 MNHNS, CDR2 SASEGT. The CDR3 sequence: CASSQTSYYEQYV. The CDR3 DNA follows: TGTGCCAGCAGTCAAACATCCTATTACGAGCAGTACGTC.

The V gene is TRBV9, the J gene TRBJ2-1; a weak D match, TRBD1 (6 bases). Germline CDR1 is SGDLS and CDR2 is YYNGEE. The CDR3 spans 14 residues. V lost 4 bases, J lost 8 bases, and 16 bases lay in between. DNA for the CDR3: TGTGCCAGCAGCCCCCCGAGAGGGGGACATGAGCAGTTCTTC. Its protein product is CASSPPRGGHEQFF.

For this clonotype: A read error may be the cause here, since a much bigger clone is one base away. This sequence joins TRBV7-8 and TRBJ2-7; possible D gene TRBD2, 5 bases. V was clipped by 6 bases and J by 5 bases, with 17 bases between them. Germline V CDR1 and CDR2: SGHVS, FQNEAQ. The CDR3 covers 14 residues. The CDR3: CASRVDRRCNEQYF. CDR3 DNA: TGTGCCAGCAGAGTCGATAGGAGGTGCAACGAGCAGTACTTC.

This clonotype was seen more than once but under ten times. The chain carries TRBV12-5 and TRBJ2-4, with D perhaps assigned TRBD1 or TRBD2 (5 bases each). From germline, CDR1 is LGHNT and CDR2 FRNRAP. Between the trimmed V and J ends, which lost 0 bases and 0 bases, there was a span of 15 bases. This CDR3 is 18 amino acids long. Here the CDR3 reads CASGLVMGPTTAKNIQYF. The CDR3 bases are TGTGCTAGTGGTTTGGTAATGGGGCCGACTACAGCCAAAAACATTCAGTACTTC.

In its sample, this clonotype was seen a few times. The chain joins TRBV20-1 to TRBJ2-2, with D perhaps TRBD1 (5 bases). The CDR3 extends over 13 amino acids. Germline-derived CDR1 and CDR2 are DFQATT and SNEGSKA (reference sequence). Trimming shortened V by 4 bases and J by 3 bases, and 9 bases separated the two germline ends. CDR3 sequence (DNA): TGCAGTGCTATCATCAGGGACACCGGGGAGCTGTTTTTT. It is translated as CSAIIRDTGELFF.

There are a few counts of this clonotype. This rearrangement joins TRBV6-1 to TRBJ1-5, with D perhaps matching TRBD1 (5 bases). The germline V gene has CDR1 MNHNS and CDR2 SASEGT. The germline V and J ends were trimmed by 6 bases and 1 base, with 19 bases remaining between them. CDR3 length equals 17 residues. The CDR3 loop is CASRARRQTLSNQPQHF. The CDR3 DNA sequence: TGTGCCAGCAGGGCCCGGAGACAGACTTTGAGCAATCAGCCCCAGCATTTT.

The chain combines TRBV27 with TRBJ2-7; no reliable D call. CDR1 and CDR2 (germline): MNHEY, SMNVEV (reference sequence). The CDR3 contains 11 residues. V was clipped by 3 bases and J by 5 bases, with 5 bases between them. The CDR3 spells CASSFLDEQYF. For the CDR3, the DNA is TGTGCCAGCAGTTTTCTCGACGAGCAGTACTTC.

The chain recombines TRBV27 with TRBJ1-4; D gene unclear. There are 14 residues in the CDR3. Germline V lookup: CDR1 MNHEY, CDR2 SMNVEV (reference sequence). V was trimmed by 8 bases and J by 3 bases, leaving 13 bases between them. The CDR3 spells CASRSLVANEKLFF. CDR3 DNA: TGTGCCAGCCGGTCATTGGTTGCTAATGAAAAACTGTTTTTT.

Judged by abundance, this clonotype is medium-sized (0.01 to 0.1%). The chain employs TRBV20-1 and TRBJ2-1; 7 positions match TRBD1. The CDR3 runs to 15 residues. The germline gives CDR1 DFQATT, CDR2 SNEGSKA (reference sequence). Unmatched junction bases numbered 6, after V lost 0 bases and J lost 4 bases. The CDR3 sequence is CSARDGDSIYNEQFF. The CDR3 nucleotides are TGCAGTGCTAGAGATGGGGACAGCATATACAATGAGCAGTTCTTC.

The gene calls are TRBV20-1 and TRBJ2-1; either TRBD1 or TRBD2 may fit D (5 bases each). Germline V CDR1 and CDR2: DFQATT, SNEGSKA (reference sequence). V was pared by 1 base and J by 5 bases, with 12 bases between. The CDR3 has 14 amino acids. In DNA, the CDR3 is TGCAGTGCTAGAGTCCGGGACGCCGACAATGAGCAGTTCTTC. Encoded protein: CSARVRDADNEQFF.

This clonotype was seen only once. The rearrangement joins TRBV6-1 to TRBJ1-5, with 8 bases fitting TRBD1. The CDR3 is 16 amino acids. Germline CDR1 and CDR2: MNHNS and SASEGT. V dropped 4 bases and J dropped 4; count of bases not matched to a gene: 9. The CDR3 nucleotides read TGTGCCAGCAGTGCCCCTTCAGGGGGCACAAATCAGCCCCAGCATTTT. This translates into CASSAPSGGTNQPQHF.

This clonotype was recorded many times. This chain joins TRBV14 and TRBJ2-1; 8 bases are shared with TRBD2. Germline CDR1 and CDR2: SGHDN and FVKESK. V lost 6 bases, J lost 0 bases, and 7 bases stayed unmatched. The CDR3 runs 16 residues. CDR3 coding DNA: TGTGCCAGCAGGGCAACGGGGGGGAGCTCCTACAATGAGCAGTTCTTC. Translated: CASRATGGSSYNEQFF.

This clonotype was counted only a few times. The chain carries TRBV5-1 and TRBJ2-6, with D perhaps being TRBD1 or TRBD2 (5 bases each). V lost 2 bases to trimming and J lost 0 bases, with 18 bases between them. CDR3 length equals 19 residues. Germline V lookup: CDR1 SGHRS, CDR2 YFSETQ. The CDR3, as DNA: TGCGCCAGCAGCTTCCCCCCGGGGACGACCTCCTCTGGGGCCAACGTCCTGACTTTC. This sequence encodes CASSFPPGTTSSGANVLTF.

This clonotype was seen more than once but under ten times. CDR3 coding DNA: TGCAGCTCCAAGATCGACGGGCCGGAGACCCAGTACTTC. Translation gives CSSKIDGPETQYF. The chain carries TRBV29-1 and TRBJ2-5; unclear D gene. This CDR3 is built from 13 residues. Germline-derived CDR1 and CDR2 are SQVTM and ANQGSEA. Trimming cost V 8 bases and J 5 bases, with 18 bases left between them.

This clonotype showed up just a few times. The V call is TRBV29-1, the J call TRBJ2-3; possibly TRBD2 for D (6 bases). V lost 5 bases and J lost 4, with 13 bases in between. Germline CDR1 and CDR2: SQVTM and ANQGSEA. This CDR3 comprises 13 residues. The CDR3 is CSVSGRMADTQYF. The DNA for the CDR3 is TGCAGCGTTTCAGGGAGGATGGCAGATACGCAGTATTTT.

This clonotype was observed at least ten times. CDR3 in DNA: TGCAGTGCTAGTAGCACCTCCTCTGGAAACACCATATATTTT. Amino acids: CSASSTSSGNTIYF. V and J are TRBV20-1 and TRBJ1-3; D gene unclear. Germline V lookup: CDR1 DFQATT, CDR2 SNEGSKA (reference sequence). This CDR3 region has 14 residues. V shed 3 bases and J shed 0 bases, with 9 bases lying between them.

This clonotype turned up a few times. The rearrangement joins TRBV5-6 to TRBJ2-7, with TRBD2 matching over 8 bases. Germline loops: CDR1 SGHDT, CDR2 YYEEEE. Trimming took 4 bases from V and 4 from J; bases not matched to a gene: 7. The length of the CDR3 is 14 residues. The CDR3 sequence is CASSQPGLGYEQYF. CDR3 bases: TGTGCCAGCAGCCAACCGGGACTAGGATACGAGCAGTACTTC.